This is a list of T cell receptor beta chains from one sample in a study of shared clonotypes between healthy human individuals. Sequencing used immunoSEQ multiplex PCR; TCRdb keeps in-frame clones, though not all of them. The table includes around 1,900,000 clones, 93% detected once. Sequenced: naive CD8+ T cells from PBMCs. Receptor source: a man aged 18-30 years in good health. Some clones in this sample may be carry-over from other donors' samples. The CDR3 runs from the conserved cysteine through the conserved F or W. A D gene is named only where the DNA matches it firmly. The listing skips clone size in some rows; elsewhere it reads once, few, many or a size class.

>TRBD2|TRBJ2-3|TRBV10-3|once|17
TGTGCCATCAGTGAGCGTCCGGCGGGAGATTTCACAGATACGCAGTATTTT
CAISERPAGDFTDTQYF
>TRBD2|TRBJ2-3|TRBV7-6|-|16
TGTGCCAGCAGCTTGGCACTAGCGGGAGGTGCAGATACGCAGTATTTT
CASSLALAGGADTQYF
>TRBD1|TRBJ2-1|TRBV5-3|-|12
TGTGCCAGAAGCCGACAGGGGAGTGAGCAGTTCTTC
CARSRQGSEQFF
>TRBD2|TRBJ2-1|TRBV27|-|18
TGTGCCAGCAGTTGGACTAGCGGGAGGGCCTCGGCCTACAATGAGCAGTTCTTC
CASSWTSGRASAYNEQFF
>TRBD1|TRBJ2-7|TRBV25-1|-|14
TGTGCCAGCCGGACAGGGGAGTACCCCTACGAGCAGTACTTC
CASRTGEYPYEQYF
>-|TRBJ2-1|TRBV27|-|15
TGTGCCAGCAGTGGGGGAGAAGGGGAATACAATGAGCAGTTCTTC
CASSGGEGEYNEQFF
>-|TRBJ2-7|TRBV2|-|12
TGTGCCAGCACTGGGAGCTCCTACGAGCAGTACTTC
CASTGSSYEQYF
>-|TRBJ2-7|TRBV4-1|-|18
TGCGCCAGCAGCCAAGAATCTAGAAAAGGATCTTTCGGAGGAGAGCAGTACTTC
CASSQESRKGSFGGEQYF
>TRBD1|TRBJ2-5|TRBV7-9|-|16
TGTGCCAGCAGCCAACCCCCGGACAGGATCCAAGAGACCCAGTACTTC
CASSQPPDRIQETQYF
>-|TRBJ2-1|TRBV4-2|once|16
TGTGCCAGCAGCCAAGATCGGTATGAAGACTACAATGAGCAGTTCTTC
CASSQDRYEDYNEQFF
>TRBD1|TRBJ2-7|TRBV13|-|16
TGTGCCAGCAGCCCCGGGACAGGGGAAGTATCCTACGAGCAGTACTTC
CASSPGTGEVSYEQYF
>TRBD1|TRBJ2-2|TRBV9|-|16
TGTGCCAGCAGCGATACCGGGACAGGGGGCGTCGGGGAGCTGTTTTTT
CASSDTGTGGVGELFF
>-|TRBJ1-2|TRBV13|-|15
TGTGCCAGCAGCCCTGGGCCAACCCCTTTCGACGGCTACACCTTC
CASSPGPTPFDGYTF
>-|TRBJ2-7|TRBV5-1|-|15
TGCGCCAGCAGCGTACGTGTGGGTAAGCAAAACGAGCAGTACTTC
CASSVRVGKQNEQYF
>TRBD2|TRBJ2-7|TRBV4-3|-|15
TGCGCCAGCAGCCAAGATGGGGAGGGCAACTACGAGCAGTACTTC
CASSQDGEGNYEQYF
>-|TRBJ1-4|TRBV25-1|-|13
TGTGCCAGCAGTCTTCACTTTAATGAAAAACTGTTTTTT
CASSLHFNEKLFF
>-|TRBJ2-4|TRBV29-1|-|10
TGCAGCGCTAGGGGGGACATTCAGTACTTC
CSARGDIQYF
>-|TRBJ2-2|TRBV7-8|-|15
TGTGCCAGCAGCCCGTGGGGGATTGGGACCGGGGAGCTGTTTTTT
CASSPWGIGTGELFF
>TRBD1|TRBJ2-7|TRBV13|-|15
TGTGCCAGCAGCCCTCTGGGGCCCAGGGGGAATGAGCAGTACTTC
CASSPLGPRGNEQYF
>-|TRBJ2-1|TRBV15|-|15
TGTGCCACCAGCAGAGAAAGGACGGCGAGCCATGAGCAGTTCTTC
CATSRERTASHEQFF
>-|TRBJ2-5|TRBV11-2|once|13
TGTGCCAGCAGCTTATGGTACGAAGAGACCCAGTACTTC
CASSLWYEETQYF
>-|TRBJ2-2|TRBV5-4|-|16
TGTGCCAGCAGCTTCCTATCAGGAGGTAACACCGGGGAGCTGTTTTTT
CASSFLSGGNTGELFF
>-|TRBJ2-3|TRBV16|-|14
TGTGCCAGCAGCCAATCAGGGAACACAGATACGCAGTATTTT
CASSQSGNTDTQYF
>TRBD1|TRBJ1-5|TRBV10-3|-|17
TGTGCCATCAGTGATACAGAGACGGGACAGACCAGAAGGACCCAGCATTTT
CAISDTETGQTRRTQHF
>TRBD1|TRBJ2-5|TRBV10-3|-|15
TGTGCCATCAGTCTCGACAGGGGGCGGTTGGAGACCCAGTACTTC
CAISLDRGRLETQYF
>TRBD2|TRBJ2-1|TRBV9|-|15
TGTGCCAGCAGCGTAGACGGGAGGGTATACAATGAGCAGTTCTTC
CASSVDGRVYNEQFF
>-|TRBJ2-1|TRBV9|-|15
TGTGCCAGCAGCGTAGTTGGACAACTTTACAATGAGCAGTTCTTC
CASSVVGQLYNEQFF
>TRBD2|TRBJ2-1|TRBV5-4|-|16
TGTGCCAGCAGCCGCCTCGGAGGCGGGAGTACCAATGAGCAGTTCTTC
CASSRLGGGSTNEQFF
>TRBD2|TRBJ2-7|TRBV27|-|14
TGTGCCAGCAGTCCCCTAGCGGGGCTCGGCGAGCAGTACTTC
CASSPLAGLGEQYF
>TRBD1|TRBJ1-3|TRBV7-9|-|15
TGTGCCAGCAGCTCGCAGGGGGACACTGGAAACACCATATATTTT
CASSSQGDTGNTIYF
>TRBD2|TRBJ2-5|TRBV29-1|-|11
TGCAGCGTTGAAGGGGGGGGGACCCAGTACTTC
CSVEGGGTQYF
>-|TRBJ2-1|TRBV27|-|13
TGTGCCAGCAGTCTAGGTTCCTACAATGAGCAGTTCTTC
CASSLGSYNEQFF
>TRBD1|TRBJ2-5|TRBV7-9|-|16
TGTGCCAGCAGCTTTAGACAGGGCGCGACCAAAGAGACCCAGTACTTC
CASSFRQGATKETQYF
>-|TRBJ2-7|TRBV7-9|-|12
TGTGCCAGCAGCTTAGTTAGGCACGAGCAGTACTTC
CASSLVRHEQYF
>-|TRBJ1-1|TRBV6-1|-|12
TGTGCCAGCAGTGACCCTAACACTGAAGCTTTCTTT
CASSDPNTEAFF
>-|TRBJ1-1|TRBV30|-|13
TGTGCCTGGAGTCCCCCAGGGAACACTGAAGCTTTCTTT
CAWSPPGNTEAFF
>-|TRBJ2-2|TRBV7-9|-|16
TGTGCCAGCAGCGGTACAGGGAAAAGGAACACCGGGGAGCTGTTTTTT
CASSGTGKRNTGELFF
>TRBD1|TRBJ1-1|TRBV19|-|13
TGTGCCAGTAGAGACAGGGATATCACTGAAGCTTTCTTT
CASRDRDITEAFF